This T cell receptor beta chain originates from a study of T cell responses to AZD1222 COVID-19 vaccine. J was trimmed by 7 bases and V by 2 bases; bases with no gene match: 3. CDR1 and CDR2 (germline): SGHAT, FQNNGV. This CDR3 contains 14 residues. Regarding the study as a whole: The sample set comprised mostly white British donors with more females, and clonal diversity was possibly underestimated. At baseline, just a handful of AZD1222 recipients tested seropositive.

On this clone: Its antigen is currently unknown.

Generated by immunoSEQ multiplex PCR, the TCRdb table keeps only in-frame clones and is missing some. The table has approximately 110,000 clones, less than 90% seen once. The clonotype comes from an adult in good health. The rearrangement joins TRBV11-2 to TRBJ1-4, with 8 bases matching TRBD1. The material was peripheral blood, obtained on day 0 of AZD1222 vaccination. The CDR3 nucleotides are TGTGCCAGCAGCTTAAGACAGGGGTTTGAAAAACTGTTTTTT. This codes for CASSLRQGFEKLFF.